The entry below describes one T cell receptor (beta chain). Germline V gene data show CDR1 as SGHNT and CDR2 as YYREEE (reference sequence). V dropped 0 bases and J dropped 4 bases, with 15 bases sitting between them. The CDR3 length is 16 residues. This record comes from a study of blood T cell repertoires in COVID-19. Seattle patients were enrolled while actively infected and followed longitudinally. Profiled with immunoSEQ multiplex PCR; TCRdb holds only in-frame clones, not every one. The sample shows 100,000 or so clones, 75% to 90% of them seen only once. Sequencing used peripheral blood. The rearrangement joins TRBV5-4 to TRBJ2-3; tentatively, D is TRBD1 (6 bases). The clonotype comes from a woman between 50 and 59 years old with COVID-19, enrolled during active disease. CDR3 in amino acids: CASSLDREGLADTQYF. In DNA form, the CDR3 reads TGTGCCAGCAGCTTGGACAGGGAAGGTTTGGCAGATACGCAGTATTTT.